The present TCR beta chain was sequenced within a study of blood T cell repertoires in COVID-19. Study details: Sources were T cells, B-cell-depleted T cells, or PBMCs; the material itself was cDNA or gDNA.

The CDR3 extends over 15 amino acids. V shed 5 bases and J 4 bases; nucleotides not matched to a gene: 9. From germline, CDR1 is MNHEY and CDR2 SVGEGT. The assay was immunoSEQ multiplex PCR, and TCRdb's table has in-frame clones only and misses some. The repertoire consists of about 30,000 clones, with 80% to 90% occurring once and the leading ten covering roughly 15%. This sequence originates from a man aged 80 or over with acute or convalescent COVID-19. The sample comprised peripheral blood. This chain connects TRBV6-2 or TRBV6-3 to TRBJ1-1, with TRBD1 matching 8 bases. CDR3 DNA: TGTGCCAGCAGTGGCCGGACAGGGAAGGGCACTGAAGCTTTCTTT. Amino acids: CASSGRTGKGTEAFF.